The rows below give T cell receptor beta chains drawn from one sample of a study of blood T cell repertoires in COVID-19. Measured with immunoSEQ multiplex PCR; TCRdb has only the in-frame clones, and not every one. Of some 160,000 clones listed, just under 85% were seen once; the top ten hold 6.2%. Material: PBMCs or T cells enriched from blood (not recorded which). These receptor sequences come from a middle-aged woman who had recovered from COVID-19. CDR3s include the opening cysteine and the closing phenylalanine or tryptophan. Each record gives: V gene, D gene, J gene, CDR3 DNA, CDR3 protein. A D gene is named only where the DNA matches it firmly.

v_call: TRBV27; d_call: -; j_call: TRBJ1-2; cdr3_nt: TGTGCCAGCAGTTTAACCGACAGCCCCCCTTCTGGCTACACCTTC; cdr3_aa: CASSLTDSPPSGYTF
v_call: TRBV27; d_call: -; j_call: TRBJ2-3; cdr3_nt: TGTGCCAGCAGTTTATGGGGGACTAGCACAGATACGCAGTATTTT; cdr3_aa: CASSLWGTSTDTQYF
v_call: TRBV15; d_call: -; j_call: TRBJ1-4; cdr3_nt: TGTGCCACCAGCACGAGAAGGGGTTGGGAAAAACTGTTTTTT; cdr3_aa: CATSTRRGWEKLFF
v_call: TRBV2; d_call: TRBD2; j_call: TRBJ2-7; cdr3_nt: TGTGCCAGCAGCGAGCGGGAGAGGTACGAGCAGTACTTC; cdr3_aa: CASSERERYEQYF
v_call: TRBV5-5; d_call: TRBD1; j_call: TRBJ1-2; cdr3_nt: TGTGCCAGCAGCGAACAGGGGGCGTACGGCTACACCTTC; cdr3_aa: CASSEQGAYGYTF
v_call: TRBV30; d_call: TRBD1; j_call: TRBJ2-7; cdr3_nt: TGTGCCTGGGCAGGGGGAACCCAGCGCACTCCCTACGAGCAGTACTTC; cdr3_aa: CAWAGGTQRTPYEQYF
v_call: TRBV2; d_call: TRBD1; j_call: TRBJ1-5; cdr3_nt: TGTGCCAGCAGTGGGACAGGGGGGCGTCAGCCCCAGCATTTT; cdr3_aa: CASSGTGGRQPQHF
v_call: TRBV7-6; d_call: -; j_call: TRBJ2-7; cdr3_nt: TGTGCCAGCAGCCCCGAGCTTAGCGACTCCTACGAGCAGTACTTC; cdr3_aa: CASSPELSDSYEQYF
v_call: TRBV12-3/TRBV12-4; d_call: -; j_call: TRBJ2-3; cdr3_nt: TGTGCCAGCAGCCTTTCGGATACGCAGTATTTT; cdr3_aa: CASSLSDTQYF
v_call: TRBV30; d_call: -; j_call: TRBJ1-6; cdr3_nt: TGTGCCTGGAGTGGCGGGCTCTCCTATTCACCCCTCCACTTT; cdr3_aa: CAWSGGLSYSPLHF